Presented here are 23 T cell receptor beta chains from one specimen sequenced in a study of beta chain features in type 1 diabetes. Sequencing targeted expressed TCRB transcripts, as all isolated RNA had been reverse transcribed. The data were produced by immunoSEQ multiplex PCR, yet TCRdb's version contains in-frame clones alone and is incomplete. This sample has under 450,000 clones, with about 14% found just once. The sample was naive CD4+ T cells from blood. The receptors stem from a man aged 30 to 45 in good health.

Regarding this clone: The same CDR3 also results from other DNA sequences found in this sample. V and J are TRBV9 and TRBJ2-3, with TRBD1 as a possible D gene (6 bases). This CDR3 contains 12 residues. Germline V gene data show CDR1 as SGDLS and CDR2 as YYNGEE. V lost 3 bases and J lost 6, with 8 bases in between. CDR3: CASSATGDTQYF. For the CDR3, the DNA is TGTGCCAGCAGCGCCACAGGGGATACGCAGTATTTT.

The chain links TRBV7-2 to TRBJ2-2; D not certain. CDR1 and CDR2 (germline): SGHTA, FQGNSA. V lost 4 bases and J lost 0, with 9 bases in between. This CDR3 is built from 15 residues. CDR3 sequence reads: CASSWAPSNTGELFF. CDR3 sequence (DNA): TGTGCCAGCAGCTGGGCCCCGTCGAACACCGGGGAGCTGTTTTTT.

As regards this clone: Lacking the conserved final phenylalanine or tryptophan, this CDR3 likely reflects a read error. The chain combines TRBV29-1 with TRBJ1-1; D not resolved. Germline-derived CDR1 and CDR2 are SQVTM and ANQGSEA. The CDR3 runs 12 residues. Here the CDR3 reads CSGRVGNTEAFL. For the CDR3, the DNA is TGCAGTGGGCGGGTGGGGAACACTGAAGCTTTCCTT.

This clone was seen a few times. This sequence joins TRBV7-9 and TRBJ2-7; 11 positions agree with TRBD2. V trimming: 5 bases; J trimming: 2 bases; junction bases outside the gene matches: 5. Germline V lookup: CDR1 SEHNR, CDR2 FQNEAQ (reference sequence). The CDR3 is 15 amino acids. This CDR3 is CASSETSGDTYEQYF. The DNA for the CDR3 is TGTGCCAGCAGCGAGACTAGCGGGGACACCTACGAGCAGTACTTC.

A few counts support this clone. This chain links TRBV11-3 with TRBJ2-7, with 13 bases lining up with TRBD2. The CDR3 is 15 residues long. The V gene's germline CDR1 is SGHNT and CDR2 YENEEA. The V gene end was trimmed by 5 bases and the J gene end by 4 bases; junction bases not matched to a gene: 5. The CDR3 DNA follows: TGTGCCAGCAGCAGGACTAGCGGGAGTCTATACGAGCAGTACGTC. Translation: CASSRTSGSLYEQYV.

The V call is TRBV7-2, the J call TRBJ1-1; a possible D gene is TRBD1 (5 bases). This CDR3 is 12 amino acids long. The V gene's germline CDR1 is SGHTA and CDR2 FQGNSA. Trimming cost V 5 bases and J 5 bases, with 9 bases left between them. The CDR3 DNA is TGTGCCAGCAGCAGACAGCGAACTGAAGCTTTCTTT. Translated: CASSRQRTEAFF.

The chain employs TRBV27 and TRBJ1-6, with 8 bases aligning to TRBD1. Trimming removed 5 bases from V and 12 bases from J; junction bases left unmatched: 12. The CDR3 spans 15 residues. The germline gives CDR1 MNHEY, CDR2 SMNVEV (reference sequence). The CDR3 protein is CASSPRTGSGEPLHF. The CDR3 DNA reads as TGTGCCAGCAGTCCAAGGACAGGGAGTGGTGAACCCCTCCACTTT.

V gene TRBV9 combines with J gene TRBJ2-1, with no clear D. The CDR3 runs to 13 residues. V lost 0 bases and J 10 bases, leaving 11 bases between the germline ends. Germline V CDR1 and CDR2: SGDLS, YYNGEE. The CDR3 protein is CASSVATQKEQFF. The CDR3 DNA sequence: TGTGCCAGCAGCGTAGCTACACAGAAAGAGCAGTTCTTC.

The chain joins TRBV29-1 to TRBJ2-5; a possible D gene is TRBD2 (6 bases). The J call may be wrong; the DNA end is better matched by TRBJ2-7. Germline CDR1 and CDR2: SQVTM and ANQGSEA. The CDR3 covers 11 residues. DNA for the CDR3: TGCAGCGCCGCGGGGAATTACGAGCAGTACTTC. Translation gives CSAAGNYEQYF.

This clone was counted only a few times. The J gene is TRBJ2-7, the V gene TRBV7-2, with TRBD2 matching over 12 bases. Trimming cost V 5 bases and J 0 bases; bases outside gene matches: 2. The CDR3 runs 15 residues. CDR1 is SGHTA and CDR2 is FQGNSA in the germline V gene. In DNA form, the CDR3 reads TGTGCCAGCAGCCCGACTAGCGGGGGCTCCTACGAGCAGTACTTC. It translates to CASSPTSGGSYEQYF.

The chain combines TRBV2 with TRBJ2-5; a possible D gene is TRBD2 (5 bases). Per the germline V gene, CDR1 is SNHLY and CDR2 is FYNNEI. The CDR3 consists of 13 residues. The chain's CDR3 is CAYPGMGKETQYF. The CDR3 DNA follows: TGTGCTTATCCCGGGATGGGGAAAGAGACCCAGTACTTC.

This clone was counted at least ten times. The CDR3 bases are TGTGCCAGCACAGGGCCGTCTGGGGCCAACGTCCTGACTTTC. The encoded protein is CASTGPSGANVLTF. The genes are TRBV25-1 and TRBJ2-6; possible D gene TRBD1, 5 bases. V was shortened by 7 bases and J by 1 base, with 8 bases between the two germline ends. CDR3 length: 14 amino acids. Per germline, CDR1 MGHDK and CDR2 SYGVNS.

This clone showed up just a few times. The rearrangement uses TRBV29-1 and TRBJ2-1; TRBD2 might be the D (6 bases). This CDR3 has 12 residues. Trimming shortened V by 3 bases and J by 9 bases, and 12 bases separated the two germline ends. Germline assignment: CDR1 SQVTM and CDR2 ANQGSEA. CDR3 in DNA: TGCAGCGTTGACGGGAGATTTTTTGAGCAGTTCTTC. Translating gives CSVDGRFFEQFF.

This clone occurred a few times. The chain recombines TRBV7-8 with TRBJ2-7; TRBD1 aligns across 7 bases. The junction had 4 bases not matched to a gene; V was cut back by 3 bases and J by 2 bases. The CDR3 is 14 residues long. The V gene's germline CDR1 is SGHVS and CDR2 FQNEAQ. CDR3 nucleotides: TGTGCCAGCAGCTTCGGGACAGCCCCCTACGAGCAGTACGTC. It encodes CASSFGTAPYEQYV.

V usage is TRBV30 and J usage is TRBJ2-7; 8 bases fit TRBD2. V was clipped by 3 bases and J by 1 base; unmatched bases: 8. There are 15 residues in the CDR3. Germline V gene sequence: CDR1 GTSNPN, CDR2 SVGIG (reference sequence). The CDR3 loop reads CAWSKAGALSYEQYV. The CDR3 DNA reads as TGTGCCTGGAGCAAAGCGGGAGCGTTATCCTACGAGCAGTACGTC.

This clone was detected only a few times. The chain uses TRBV29-1 and TRBJ1-5, with TRBD1 matching 7 bases. Germline values: CDR1 SQVTM, CDR2 ANQGSEA. CDR3 length: 14 amino acids. V trimming: 4 bases; J trimming: 3 bases; junction bases outside the gene matches: 6. CDR3 sequence (DNA): TGCAGCGTTGGGGCAGGGGGAGACAATCAGCCCCAGCATTTT. Protein sequence: CSVGAGGDNQPQHF.

This clone has only a few counts. The chain uses TRBV29-1 and TRBJ1-1; tentative D call: TRBD1 (6 bases). V shed 1 base and J shed 11 bases, with 11 bases lying between them. Germline loops: CDR1 SQVTM, CDR2 ANQGSEA. This CDR3 spans 11 amino acids. CDR3 sequence reads: CSVEVGRGAFF. The CDR3 coding sequence is TGCAGCGTTGAAGTCGGCAGGGGCGCTTTCTTT.

This clone was seen a few times. J is TRBJ2-7 and V is TRBV2, with D uncertain. Germline V gives CDR1 SNHLY, CDR2 FYNNEI. V was clipped by 5 bases and J by 2 bases, with 13 bases between them. The CDR3 extends over 14 amino acids. The chain's CDR3 is CASSTLGFTYEQYF. The CDR3 region has the DNA TGTGCCAGCAGTACTCTAGGCTTCACCTACGAGCAGTACTTC.

A few counts support this clone. V is TRBV10-3 and J is TRBJ2-3; TRBD1 is a possible D gene (5 bases). Trimming stripped 11 bases from V and 6 bases from J, with 24 bases between. CDR1 is ENHRY and CDR2 is SYGVKD in the germline V gene. CDR3 length: 15 residues. CDR3: CAASSSGHSGDTQYF. CDR3 nucleotide sequence: TGTGCCGCCTCATCGTCAGGGCATTCGGGCGATACGCAGTATTTT.

This clone was counted a few times. The J gene is TRBJ1-5, the V gene TRBV4-3; possibly TRBD1 for D (6 bases). Trimming pared 0 bases from V and 5 bases from J, leaving 11 bases between. The CDR3 is made up of 15 amino acids. CDR1 is LGHNA and CDR2 is YSLEER in the germline V gene. The CDR3 DNA is TGCGCCAGCAGCCAAGATTCCAGGGGTGATCAGCCCCAGCATTTT. Its protein is CASSQDSRGDQPQHF.

CDR3 bases: TGCGCCAGCAGCCATCCTAATACAGATACGCAGTATTTT. Translating gives CASSHPNTDTQYF. The gene calls are TRBV4-1 and TRBJ2-3; D gene ambiguous. From germline, CDR1 is MGHRA and CDR2 YSYEKL. The CDR3 totals 13 residues. V was pared by 3 bases and J by 3 bases, with 7 bases between.

This clone came up many times. This chain uses TRBV29-1 with TRBJ2-7; D possibly uses TRBD1 or TRBD2 (5 bases each). The germline V gene encodes CDR1 SQVTM and CDR2 ANQGSEA. The CDR3 contains 13 residues. Trimming stripped 4 bases from V and 4 bases from J, with 14 bases between. Here the CDR3 DNA reads TGCAGCGTTGCACCGGGGCAGGGTTACGAGCAGTACTTC. Amino acid sequence: CSVAPGQGYEQYF.

This chain links TRBV7-3 with TRBJ2-7, with 11 bases lining up with TRBD2. CDR1 is SGHTA, CDR2 FQGTGA, per germline. V lost 8 bases to trimming and J lost 0 bases; unmatched junction nucleotides: 9. The CDR3 runs 16 residues. The CDR3 region is CASLASGRTLSYEQYV. The DNA of the CDR3 is TGTGCCAGCCTGGCTAGCGGGAGGACACTCTCCTACGAGCAGTACGTC.